The clone carrying this T cell receptor (beta chain) has only one observation. The method was immunoSEQ multiplex PCR; TCRdb's version includes in-frame clones alone and lacks a portion of them. Of about 220,000 clones listed, approximately 86% are singletons. This sample stems from a study of blood T cell repertoires in COVID-19. Study in general: The samples span acute and convalescent COVID-19 from the United States, Italy and Spain. Sources were T cells, B-cell-depleted T cells, or PBMCs; the material itself was cDNA or gDNA.

Followed longitudinally, the Seattle patients had been enrolled during active infection. CDR1 is MRHNA and CDR2 is SNTAGT in the germline V gene. J gave up 7 bases and V 0 bases, and 4 bases lay outside the gene matches. CDR3 length equals 15 residues. The J gene is TRBJ2-1, the V gene TRBV6-4, with 9 bases matching TRBD2. The TCR comes from a woman aged 50 to 60 with COVID-19, enrolled during active disease. The specimen was peripheral blood. CDR3 bases: TGTGCCAGCAGTGACTCTCTAGCGGGGTCAAATGAGCAGTTCTTC. Its protein product is CASSDSLAGSNEQFF.